The clone carrying this T cell receptor beta chain occurred once. What it recognizes is unknown. The entry originates in a study of T cell responses to AZD1222 COVID-19 vaccine. Study-wide findings and caveats: Reportedly, nearly half the spike-specific TCRs target unmutated variant regions. Donors were mostly white British, more females; clonal diversity possibly underestimated. Dominant CD4 TCR responses targeted spike regions 160-218 and 743-854.

The repertoire was sequenced with immunoSEQ multiplex PCR; TCRdb's copy has only in-frame clones and lacks some. In the table there are around 120,000 clones, around 88% of which are singletons. The CDR3 covers 13 residues. Germline CDR1 reads LGHDT; CDR2 reads YNNKEL (reference sequence). Deletions cut 4 bases from V and 4 bases from J, with 11 bases between. The origin of this receptor is an adult in good health. The J gene is TRBJ2-7, the V gene TRBV3-1 (or the pseudogene TRBV3-2), with unresolved D. Source: peripheral blood, taken on day 0 of MenACWY control vaccination. The CDR3 DNA is TGTGCCAGCAGCCCCTTAAGCTCTTACGAGCAGTACTTC. It encodes CASSPLSSYEQYF.